These 31 T cell receptor beta chains were all obtained from the same sample, sequenced in a study of human T cells and chemical hapten exposure. Time point: patch test 1, 2 weeks after DPC sensitization. Treatment noted: therapeutic diphenylcyclopropenone sensitization with weekly scalp DPC. TCRdb re-called the RACE reads through MiXCR, storing one row per CDR3 protein. The table includes tens of thousands of distinct CDR3 sequences, about 10% detected once. The starting material was whole blood, obtained in connection with sensitization to the hapten diphenylcyclopropenone (DPC). Receptors originate from a man aged 40-55 years with alopecia areata. Some clones in this sample may be carry-over from other donors' samples.

The chain recombines TRBV30 with TRBJ2-3, with D unresolved. Germline CDR1 GTSNPN, CDR2 SVGIG (reference sequence). Deletions cut 2 bases from V and 3 bases from J, with 15 bases between. The CDR3 covers 15 residues. The DNA for the CDR3 is TGTGCCTGGAGTCAAGGAGTATCGGAGACAGATACGCAGTATTTT. Translating gives CAWSQGVSETDTQYF.

The V gene is TRBV11-2, the J gene TRBJ2-3; TRBD2 aligns across 10 bases. Germline values: CDR1 SGHAT, CDR2 FQNNGV. With 6 bases clipped from V and 3 bases from J, the junction kept 6 bases outside the gene matches. The CDR3 is 15 residues long. This CDR3 reads CASSPGLAETDTQYF. The CDR3, as DNA: TGTGCCAGCAGTCCTGGACTAGCGGAGACAGATACGCAGTATTTT.

J is TRBJ2-3 and V is TRBV7-2, with 8 bases that match TRBD1. Germline V CDR1 and CDR2: SGHTA, FQGNSA. The V segment lost 7 bases and the J segment 4 bases; nucleotides outside the gene matches: 7. The CDR3 has 14 residues. The chain's CDR3 is CASKEQGGADTQYF. CDR3 coding DNA: TGTGCCAGCAAAGAACAGGGGGGTGCAGATACGCAGTATTTT.

This clonotype was found a few times. This rearrangement joins TRBV29-1 to TRBJ2-5; the D is unclear. The V and J ends lost 3 bases and 0 bases respectively, with 11 bases between them. Germline assignment: CDR1 SQVTM and CDR2 ANQGSEA. There are 14 residues in the CDR3. In DNA form, the CDR3 reads TGCAGCGTTGACAACATCGGGTACCAAGAGACCCAGTACTTC. This gives the protein CSVDNIGYQETQYF.

This clonotype was seen ten or more times. This chain uses TRBV7-2 with TRBJ1-6; tentative D call: TRBD1 (5 bases). The CDR3 runs to 15 residues. Germline V CDR1 and CDR2: SGHTA, FQGNSA. The ends were cut back, 2 bases at V and 10 bases at J, with 15 bases in the middle. The CDR3 sequence: CASSLLAGSGSPLHF. As DNA, the CDR3 is TGTGCCAGCAGCTTATTGGCAGGGTCGGGCTCACCCCTCCACTTT.

In its sample, this clonotype was seen a few times. This rearrangement joins TRBV11-1 to TRBJ2-7; D may be TRBD1 (5 bases). Trimming pared 4 bases from V and 0 bases from J, leaving 13 bases between. The germline V gene has CDR1 SGHAT and CDR2 FQDESV (reference sequence). The CDR3 is 15 amino acids. Written as DNA, the CDR3 is TGTGCCAGCAGCTCACTCGACAGTTTCTCCTACGAGCAGTACTTC. This codes for CASSSLDSFSYEQYF.

The rearrangement links TRBV20-1 to TRBJ1-3; tentative D call: TRBD1 (5 bases). The CDR3 is 12 amino acids. V lost 3 bases to trimming and J lost 6 bases, with 9 bases between them. Germline V CDR1 and CDR2: DFQATT, SNEGSKA (reference sequence). The CDR3 loop reads CSASARANTIYF. The DNA for the CDR3 is TGCAGTGCTAGTGCCAGGGCAAACACCATATATTTT.

This clonotype was counted at least ten times. The chain has TRBV5-1 and TRBJ1-4; 7 bases line up with TRBD1. Unmatched junction bases numbered 6, after V lost 0 bases and J lost 7 bases. Germline CDR1 reads SGHRS; CDR2 reads YFSETQ. The CDR3 covers 15 residues. The CDR3 protein is CASSLETGIREKLFF. CDR3 bases: TGCGCCAGCAGCTTGGAGACAGGGATTCGTGAAAAACTGTTTTTT.

The sample holds many counts of this clonotype. The chain combines TRBV18 with TRBJ2-3; unclear D gene. The V gene lost 1 base and the J gene lost 2 bases, with 7 bases spanning the gap. The CDR3 sequence is 14 residues long. Germline CDR1 and CDR2: KGHSH and LQKENI. CDR3 sequence reads: CASSPLQITDTQYF. The CDR3 DNA sequence: TGTGCCAGCTCACCACTCCAGATCACAGATACGCAGTATTTT.

The chain uses TRBV6-5 and TRBJ1-3; D not resolved. V lost 2 bases to trimming and J lost 8 bases, with 10 bases between them. Germline CDR1 and CDR2: MNHEY and SVGAGI. The CDR3 contains 13 residues. The CDR3 bases are TGTGCCAGCAGTTACGGGCAGGATCACACCATATATTTT. Translation gives CASSYGQDHTIYF.

This clonotype has more than one count but fewer than ten. The chain links TRBV5-1 to TRBJ2-3, with 8 nucleotides matching TRBD2. Germline trimming cut 0 bases from V and 4 bases from J; bases unmatched to any gene: 4. There are 15 residues in the CDR3. CDR1 is SGHRS, CDR2 YFSETQ, per germline. The CDR3 reads CASSLEGGRPDTQYF. The CDR3 region has the DNA TGCGCCAGCAGCTTGGAGGGCGGGAGGCCAGATACGCAGTATTTT.

On this clonotype: At one boundary the junction diverges from the germline segment, which might be a read error. V gene TRBV7-2 combines with J gene TRBJ2-1, with 9 bases fitting TRBD2. CDR3 size: 12 residues. The V gene's germline CDR1 is SGHTA and CDR2 FQGNSA. CDR3 protein: CASSPGRGRGLF. For the CDR3, the DNA is TGTGCCAGCAGTCCTGGTCGCGGGAGGGGGCTCTTC.

J is TRBJ2-3 and V is TRBV20-1; no clear D. Trimming removed 2 bases from V and 6 bases from J, with 18 bases in between. The CDR3 has 15 amino acids. The germline V gene has CDR1 DFQATT and CDR2 SNEGSKA (reference sequence). DNA of the CDR3: TGCAGTGCTAGAAGGTCCCGGCTAGATGTGGATACGCAGTATTTT. Amino acids: CSARRSRLDVDTQYF.

This clonotype was seen many times. The chain combines TRBV29-1 with TRBJ1-2; tentatively, D is TRBD1 (5 bases). Germline loops: CDR1 SQVTM, CDR2 ANQGSEA. The CDR3 spans 14 residues. V shed 5 bases and J shed 8 bases, with 21 bases lying between them. The CDR3 DNA reads TGCAGCGTTCCTCCGCCCTACCTGGGGGGAGGCTACACCTTC. As protein: CSVPPPYLGGGYTF.

The table lists this clonotype with many counts. CDR3 DNA: TGCAGTGCTCCGGTCGGGGTTACCACAGATACGCAGTATTTT. It codes for CSAPVGVTTDTQYF. The J gene is TRBJ2-3, the V gene TRBV20-1, with D possibly being TRBD2 (5 bases). The CDR3 covers 14 residues. V shed 5 bases and J shed 2 bases, with 14 bases lying between them. Per the germline V gene, CDR1 is DFQATT and CDR2 is SNEGSKA (reference sequence).

The CDR3 DNA reads TGCGCCAGCAGGCCTAGACTAGTTAGCCAATACAATGAGCAGTTCTTC. Its translation: CASRPRLVSQYNEQFF. The rearrangement uses TRBV4-1 and TRBJ2-1; a possible D gene is TRBD2 (6 bases). The V end lost 6 bases, the J end lost 4 bases, and 19 bases lay between the germline ends. The CDR3 is 16 residues long. Germline assignment: CDR1 MGHRA and CDR2 YSYEKL.

Many counts were recorded for this clonotype. This chain connects TRBV12-3 or TRBV12-4 to TRBJ1-5; D possibly corresponds to TRBD1 (5 bases). The CDR3 consists of 13 residues. V shed 11 bases and J shed 6 bases, with 17 bases lying between them. CDR3 in DNA: TGTGCCTTTACCTGGGGGGGAGGTCAGCCCCAGCATTTT. This sequence encodes CAFTWGGGQPQHF.

This clonotype appeared many times. V and J are TRBV4-3 and TRBJ1-2, with TRBD1 identical over 11 bases. The V and J ends lost 1 base and 4 bases, in that order; junction bases with no gene match: 2. The length of the CDR3 is 15 residues. Germline V gene lookup returns CDR1 LGHNA and CDR2 YSLEER. The DNA for the CDR3 is TGCGCCAGCAGCCAAGCTGGGACAGGGGGCTATGGCTACACCTTC. This translates into CASSQAGTGGYGYTF.

This clonotype was counted at least ten times. J is TRBJ2-5 and V is TRBV29-1, with a possible D match to TRBD1 (6 bases). CDR3 length: 13 amino acids. CDR1 and CDR2 (germline): SQVTM, ANQGSEA. Trimming shortened V by 8 bases and J by 7 bases, and 20 bases separated the two germline ends. CDR3 region: CSTRDTARLTQYF. The CDR3 DNA reads TGCAGCACTCGGGACACGGCCAGGCTGACCCAGTACTTC.

This chain joins TRBV27 and TRBJ2-7; 7 bases are shared with TRBD1. The CDR3 loop spans 12 amino acids. With V trimmed by 6 bases and J by 12 bases, 11 bases remained unmatched. The germline V gene has CDR1 MNHEY and CDR2 SMNVEV (reference sequence). CDR3 bases: TGTGCCAGCAGCTACAGGGGCAGAGTATGGTACTTC. As protein: CASSYRGRVWYF.

This clonotype was detected only a few times. The rearrangement joins TRBV6-5 to TRBJ2-4, with 9 nucleotides matching TRBD1. There are 14 residues in the CDR3. With 6 bases clipped from V and 5 bases from J, the junction kept 5 bases outside the gene matches. Germline CDR1 is MNHEY and CDR2 is SVGAGI. The CDR3 nucleotides read TGTGCCAGCAGCGGACAGGGGAGTCAAAACATTCAGTACTTC. It translates to CASSGQGSQNIQYF.

Ten or more counts support this clonotype. The chain employs TRBV7-2 and TRBJ2-1; TRBD2 matches 7 bases. CDR1 is SGHTA and CDR2 is FQGNSA in the germline V gene. The trim removed 3 bases at V and 8 bases at J, leaving 10 bases unmatched. CDR3 length: 15 residues. The CDR3 DNA follows: TGTGCCAGCAGCTTCCTTAGCGGGCCACGCGATGAGCAGTTCTTC. It specifies CASSFLSGPRDEQFF.

In its sample, this clonotype was seen a few times. The V and J genes are TRBV3-1 and TRBJ2-3; tentative D call: TRBD2 (5 bases). In germline, CDR1 is LGHDT, CDR2 YNNKEL (reference sequence). The CDR3 is made up of 15 amino acids. With 4 bases removed from V and 4 bases from J, the gap between germline ends came to 15 bases. The CDR3: CASSRVWGEPDTQYF. The CDR3 coding sequence is TGTGCCAGCAGCCGGGTCTGGGGAGAGCCAGATACGCAGTATTTT.

This clonotype was detected only a few times. The chain carries TRBV9 and TRBJ2-5, with TRBD1 matching over 7 bases. The V segment lost 3 bases and the J segment 5 bases; nucleotides outside the gene matches: 10. The CDR3 length is 15 residues. From germline, CDR1 is SGDLS and CDR2 YYNGEE. In nucleotides, the CDR3 is TGTGCCAGCAGCGCTCAGACAGGGTTAGTGGAGACCCAGTACTTC. Translation: CASSAQTGLVETQYF. The full variable domain, completed using reference TRBV9 and TRBJ2-5, is DSGVTQTPKHLITATGQRVTLRCSPRSGDLSVYWYQQSLDQGLQFLIQYYNGEERAKGNILERFSAQQFPDLHSELNLSSLELGDSALYFCASSAQTGLVETQYFGPGTRLLVL.

This clonotype was seen a handful of times. V gene TRBV19 combines with J gene TRBJ2-4, with a possible D match to TRBD1 (6 bases). Germline assignment: CDR1 LNHDA and CDR2 SQIVND (reference sequence). Between the trimmed V and J ends, which lost 9 bases and 1 base, there was a span of 13 bases. This CDR3 region has 14 residues. The CDR3 region is CASSPQGAKNIQYF. The CDR3 DNA reads as TGTGCCAGCAGCCCTCAGGGGGCCAAAAACATTCAGTACTTC.

This clonotype was recorded many times. CDR3 in amino acids: CASSFQQETQYF. The CDR3 nucleotides are TGTGCCAGCAGCTTTCAACAAGAGACCCAGTACTTC. The chain carries TRBV7-2 and TRBJ2-5, with no clear D. The ends were cut back, 3 bases at V and 2 bases at J, with 4 bases in the middle. Germline CDR1 and CDR2: SGHTA and FQGNSA. This CDR3 comprises 12 residues.

The gene calls are TRBV11-2 and TRBJ2-5; D is possibly TRBD2 (5 bases). CDR1 SGHAT and CDR2 FQNNGV come from the germline V gene. The CDR3 has 15 amino acids. V was clipped by 5 bases and J by 2 bases, with 15 bases between them. The CDR3 here is CASSRPGRRQETQYF. The CDR3 DNA reads TGTGCCAGCAGCCGCCCCGGTCGGAGGCAAGAGACCCAGTACTTC.

Regarding this clonotype: Lacking the conserved final phenylalanine or tryptophan, this CDR3 likely reflects a read error. The chain recombines TRBV7-9 with TRBJ2-3, with D perhaps TRBD1 (5 bases). Germline values: CDR1 SEHNR, CDR2 FQNEAQ (reference sequence). Trimming left V 6 bases short and J 5 bases short, with 18 bases between. This CDR3 region has 15 residues. CDR3 in amino acids: CASSLVRAREDTQYL. For the CDR3, the DNA is TGTGCCAGCAGTCTCGTGAGAGCCAGGGAAGATACGCAGTATCTT.

This clonotype showed up many times. The V call is TRBV29-1, the J call TRBJ1-2, with 12 bases aligning to TRBD1. Germline loops: CDR1 SQVTM, CDR2 ANQGSEA. The CDR3 has 16 residues. V shed 8 bases, J shed 8 bases, and the junction held 18 bases outside the gene matches. The CDR3, as DNA: TGCAGCACCTTGTCGGGACAGGGGGCGGCAACAGACGGCTACACCTTC. Translating gives CSTLSGQGAATDGYTF.

This chain uses TRBV2 with TRBJ2-5, with D uncertain. CDR3 length equals 14 residues. Germline V gene lookup returns CDR1 SNHLY and CDR2 FYNNEI. V lost 3 bases to trimming and J lost 5 bases, with 13 bases between them. In DNA, the CDR3 is TGTGCCAGCAGTGAGACCCGAATCCGGGAGACCCAGTACTTC. Protein product: CASSETRIRETQYF.

The table lists this clonotype with a few counts. The gene calls are TRBV6-2 or TRBV6-3 and TRBJ2-2; 11 bases match TRBD2. Germline CDR1 and CDR2: MNHEY and SVGEGT. This CDR3 comprises 19 residues. The V segment lost 3 bases and the J segment 6 bases; nucleotides outside the gene matches: 15. The CDR3 loop reads CASSYTTPGTSGLAGELFF. The DNA for the CDR3 is TGTGCCAGCAGTTATACTACACCCGGGACTAGCGGACTTGCCGGGGAGCTGTTTTTT.